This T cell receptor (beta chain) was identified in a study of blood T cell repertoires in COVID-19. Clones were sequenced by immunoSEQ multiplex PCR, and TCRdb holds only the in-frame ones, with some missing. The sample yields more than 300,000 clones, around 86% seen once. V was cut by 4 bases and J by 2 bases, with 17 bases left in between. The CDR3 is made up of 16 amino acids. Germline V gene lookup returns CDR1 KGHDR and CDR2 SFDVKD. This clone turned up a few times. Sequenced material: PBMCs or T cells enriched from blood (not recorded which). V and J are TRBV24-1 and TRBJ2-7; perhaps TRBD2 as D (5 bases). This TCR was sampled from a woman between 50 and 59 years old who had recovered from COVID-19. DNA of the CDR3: TGTGCCACCAGTGACTCCAGGACTGGGCAAACCTACGAGCAGTACTTC. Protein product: CATSDSRTGQTYEQYF.